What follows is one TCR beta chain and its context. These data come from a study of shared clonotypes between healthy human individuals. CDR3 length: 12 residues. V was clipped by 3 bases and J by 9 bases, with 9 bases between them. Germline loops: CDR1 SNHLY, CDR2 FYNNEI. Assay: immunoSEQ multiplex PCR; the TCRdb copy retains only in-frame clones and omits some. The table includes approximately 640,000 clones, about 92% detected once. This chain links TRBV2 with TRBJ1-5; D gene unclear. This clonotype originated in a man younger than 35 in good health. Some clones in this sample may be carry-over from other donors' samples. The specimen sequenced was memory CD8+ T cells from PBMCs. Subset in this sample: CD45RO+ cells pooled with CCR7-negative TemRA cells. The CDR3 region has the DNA TGTGCCAGCAGTGACATCCCGCTGCCCCAGCATTTT. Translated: CASSDIPLPQHF.